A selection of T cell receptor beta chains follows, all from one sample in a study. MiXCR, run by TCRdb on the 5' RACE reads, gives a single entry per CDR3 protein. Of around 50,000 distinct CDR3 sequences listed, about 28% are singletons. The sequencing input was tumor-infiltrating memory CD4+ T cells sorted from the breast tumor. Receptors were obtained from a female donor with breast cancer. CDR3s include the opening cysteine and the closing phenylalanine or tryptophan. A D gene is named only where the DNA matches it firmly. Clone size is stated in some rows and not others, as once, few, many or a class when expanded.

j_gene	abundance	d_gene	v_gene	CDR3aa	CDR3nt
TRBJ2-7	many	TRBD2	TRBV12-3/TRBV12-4	CASRRTSGGYEQYF	TGTGCCAGCAGGCGGACTAGCGGGGGCTACGAGCAGTACTTC
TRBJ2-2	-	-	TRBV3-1	CASSQVVGELFF	TGTGCCAGCAGCCAGGTGGTCGGGGAGCTGTTTTTT
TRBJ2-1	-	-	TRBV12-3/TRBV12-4	CASSRSQEQFF	TGTGCCAGCAGTCGATCTCAAGAGCAGTTCTTC
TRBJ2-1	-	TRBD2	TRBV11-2	CASSRGLAGYEQFF	TGTGCCAGCAGCAGGGGACTAGCGGGATACGAGCAGTTCTTC
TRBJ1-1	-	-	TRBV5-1	CASSLRPGDEAVF	TGCGCCAGCAGTTTGCGGCCCGGCGATGAAGCCGTCTTT
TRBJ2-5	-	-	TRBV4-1	CASSQVEGMETQYF	TGCGCCAGCAGCCAAGTAGAGGGAATGGAGACCCAGTACTTC
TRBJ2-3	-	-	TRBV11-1	CASSFLSAGLGTDTQYF	TGTGCCAGCAGCTTTCTCTCTGCGGGACTGGGAACAGATACGCAGTATTTT
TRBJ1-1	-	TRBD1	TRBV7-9	CASSYTGEGEAFF	TGTGCCAGCAGCTACACAGGGGAGGGTGAAGCTTTCTTT
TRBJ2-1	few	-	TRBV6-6	CASSYTPSQGSEQFF	TGTGCCAGCAGTTACACTCCCAGCCAGGGTAGTGAGCAGTTCTTC
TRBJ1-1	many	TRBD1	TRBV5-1	CASSVGTAAEAFF	TGCGCCAGCAGCGTTGGGACAGCGGCTGAAGCTTTCTTT
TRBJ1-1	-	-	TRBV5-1	CASNLAPGNTEAFF	TGCGCCAGCAACTTGGCCCCGGGGAACACTGAAGCTTTCTTT
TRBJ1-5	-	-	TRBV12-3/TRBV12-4	CASSPDSQPQHF	TGTGCCAGCAGCCCGGACAGTCAGCCCCAGCATTTT
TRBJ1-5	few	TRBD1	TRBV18	CASSPGQQNSNQPQHF	TGTGCCAGCTCACCGGGACAGCAAAATAGCAATCAGCCCCAGCATTTT